This TCR beta chain is drawn from a study of T cell responses to AZD1222 COVID-19 vaccine. Points on this clone: Its antigen remains unidentified.

Overall study findings and caveats: Donors in the cohort were predominantly white British and more often female, and clonal diversity was possibly underestimated. Baseline seropositivity occurred in only a handful of AZD1222 recipients.

The repertoire was sequenced with immunoSEQ multiplex PCR; TCRdb's copy has only in-frame clones and lacks some. The sample lists roughly 97,000 clones, 89% occurring once. This TCR derives from an adult in good health. The source material was peripheral blood, sampled on day 0 of AZD1222 vaccination.

The CDR3 region is CASSLSSGTSNEQFF. CDR3 bases: TGTGCCAGCAGCTTAAGTTCCGGGACTAGCAATGAGCAGTTCTTC. The chain uses TRBV11-3 and TRBJ2-1, with TRBD2 identical over 8 bases. Germline V gene sequence: CDR1 SGHNT, CDR2 YENEEA. V was clipped by 2 bases and J by 6 bases; unmatched bases: 6. The CDR3 totals 15 residues. The full variable domain, rest sourced from reference TRBV11-3 and TRBJ2-1, is EAGVVQSPRYKIIEKKQPVAFWCNPISGHNTLYWYLQNLGQGPELLIRYENEEAVDDSQLPKDRFSAERLKGVDSTLKIQPAELGDSAVYLCASSLSSGTSNEQFFGPGTRLTVL.